This is a list of T cell receptor beta chains from one sample in a study of cytomegalovirus exposure and HLA in healthy donors. Sequencing used immunoSEQ multiplex PCR; TCRdb keeps in-frame clones, though not all of them. The sample consists of 150,000 or so clones, around 84% of them appearing once. Specimen: PBMCs. These receptors were collected from a woman between 18 and 29 years old in good health and CMV-seronegative. The CDR3 runs from the conserved cysteine through the conserved F or W. A D gene is named only where the DNA matches it firmly. The listing skips clone size in some rows; elsewhere it reads once, few, many or a size class.

j_call | v_call | clone_size | d_call | cdr3_aa | cdr3_nt
TRBJ1-6 | TRBV2 | - | - | CASSVGQGRHF | TGTGCCAGCAGTGTGGGGCAGGGTCGCCACTTT
TRBJ1-2 | TRBV6-5 | - | - | CASSSEVGSGYTF | TGTGCCAGCAGTTCGGAAGTAGGGAGTGGCTACACCTTC
TRBJ1-5 | TRBV27 | - | TRBD1 | CASGVQGNSNQPQHF | TGTGCCAGCGGGGTACAGGGGAATAGCAATCAGCCCCAGCATTTT
TRBJ2-7 | TRBV28 | - | TRBD2 | CASTLGLAGGLLYEQYF | TGTGCCAGCACCTTGGGACTAGCGGGAGGCCTCCTCTACGAGCAGTACTTC
TRBJ1-1 | TRBV4-2 | - | - | CASSQDGAEMKTEAFF | TGTGCCAGCAGCCAAGATGGGGCCGAGATGAAGACTGAAGCTTTCTTT
TRBJ2-2 | TRBV10-3 | once | TRBD2 | CAISGLAGTTGELFF | TGTGCCATCAGTGGCCTAGCGGGGACTACCGGGGAGCTGTTTTTT
TRBJ2-4 | TRBV7-2 | once | - | CASSLGLRSLAKNIQYF | TGTGCCAGCAGCTTAGGGCTGCGGTCTCTAGCCAAAAACATTCAGTACTTC
TRBJ2-1 | TRBV7-6 | - | - | CASSLTYRQPISQEQFF | TGTGCCAGCAGCTTAACTTATCGACAACCTATATCCCAGGAGCAGTTCTTC
TRBJ2-3 | TRBV25-1 | - | TRBD1 | CASSAQDRDLYVGTQYF | TGTGCCAGCAGTGCACAGGACAGGGATCTTTATGTGGGTACGCAGTATTTT
TRBJ2-5 | TRBV12-5 | - | - | CASASETRRTQYF | TGTGCTAGTGCCAGCGAGACGAGAAGGACCCAGTACTTC
TRBJ1-2 | TRBV15 | once | - | CATSNPGQIPIAYGYTF | TGTGCCACCAGCAACCCCGGACAGATCCCTATAGCCTATGGCTACACCTTC
TRBJ1-4 | TRBV28 | - | - | CASSESATNEKLFF | TGTGCCAGCAGTGAGTCGGCAACTAATGAAAAACTGTTTTTT
TRBJ2-7 | TRBV4-3 | - | - | CASSQVYHSSYEQYF | TGCGCCAGCAGCCAAGTTTACCATAGCTCCTACGAGCAGTACTTC
TRBJ2-1 | TRBV4-2 | - | TRBD2 | CASSQGGGNEQFF | TGTGCCAGCAGCCAAGGGGGAGGGAATGAGCAGTTCTTC
TRBJ2-7 | TRBV4-1 | once | TRBD1 | CASSQPPTGGHEQYF | TGCGCCAGCAGCCAACCGCCGACAGGGGGCCACGAGCAGTACTTC
TRBJ2-5 | TRBV6-5 | once | - | CASYSTQPPGTQYF | TGTGCCAGCTACTCTACCCAACCACCGGGGACCCAGTACTTC
TRBJ2-2 | TRBV27 | - | - | CASSRYRADTGELFF | TGTGCCAGCAGTCGATACAGGGCTGACACCGGGGAGCTGTTTTTT
TRBJ1-4 | TRBV7-9 | - | - | CASSLGLGEGEKLFF | TGTGCCAGCAGCTTAGGCCTGGGAGAGGGTGAAAAACTGTTTTTT
TRBJ2-7 | TRBV28 | once | - | CASSEAGVSSYEQYF | TGTGCCAGCAGTGAAGCAGGGGTAAGCTCCTACGAGCAGTACTTC
TRBJ1-5 | TRBV6-5 | few | - | CASSPLQDNQPQHF | TGTGCCAGCAGTCCTTTACAGGACAATCAGCCCCAGCATTTT
TRBJ2-3 | TRBV7-9 | - | TRBD2 | CASSLAGGPHTQYF | TGTGCCAGCAGCTTGGCGGGGGGGCCGCATACGCAGTATTTT
TRBJ1-4 | TRBV28 | - | TRBD1 | CASSRTGGATNEKLFF | TGTGCCAGCAGTAGGACAGGGGGAGCAACTAATGAAAAACTGTTTTTT
TRBJ1-2 | TRBV7-9 | - | TRBD1 | CASSSEDRSDYGYTF | TGTGCCAGCAGCTCGGAGGACAGGTCCGACTATGGCTACACCTTC
TRBJ2-1 | TRBV27 | - | - | CASRAGTYNEQFF | TGTGCCAGCAGGGCAGGTACCTACAATGAGCAGTTCTTC
TRBJ2-3 | TRBV7-2 | once | TRBD2 | CASSPRTRDTQYF | TGTGCCAGCAGCCCCCGGACTAGAGATACGCAGTATTTT
TRBJ2-1 | TRBV5-1 | - | - | CASSLESRVESEQFF | TGCGCCAGCAGCTTGGAATCCAGGGTAGAAAGTGAGCAGTTCTTC
TRBJ1-3 | TRBV19 | - | - | CASTSGAVNTGNTIYF | TGTGCTAGTACCTCGGGAGCGGTTAACACTGGAAACACCATATATTTT
TRBJ2-1 | TRBV11-3 | - | TRBD2 | CASSTGTSVDNEQFF | TGTGCCAGCAGTACCGGGACTAGCGTGGACAATGAGCAGTTCTTC
TRBJ2-7 | TRBV6-6 | once | - | CASTERADYEQYF | TGTGCCAGCACCGAGCGGGCCGACTACGAGCAGTACTTC
TRBJ2-5 | TRBV28 | - | TRBD1 | CASSAPRTGSGTQYF | TGTGCCAGCAGCGCCCCCCGGACAGGGAGTGGGACCCAGTACTTC
TRBJ1-1 | TRBV4-2 | - | TRBD1 | CASSQWDREEDEAFF | TGTGCCAGCAGCCAATGGGACAGGGAAGAGGATGAAGCTTTCTTT
TRBJ2-3 | TRBV25-1 | - | TRBD2 | CASSESSGTSSDTQYF | TGTGCCAGCAGTGAATCGTCCGGGACTAGCTCAGATACGCAGTATTTT
TRBJ1-4 | TRBV6-4 | few | TRBD1 | CASRTQQGEKLFF | TGTGCCAGTAGGACTCAACAGGGGGAAAAACTGTTTTTT
TRBJ2-2 | TRBV2 | - | TRBD2 | CASSGGLAATGELFF | TGTGCCAGCAGTGGGGGACTAGCGGCTACCGGGGAGCTGTTTTTT
TRBJ2-5 | TRBV20-1 | once | - | CSASDPGAQYF | TGCAGTGCTAGTGACCCCGGGGCCCAGTACTTC
TRBJ2-5 | TRBV2 | - | - | CASSERAGSWETQYF | TGTGCCAGCAGTGAGAGGGCGGGGAGTTGGGAGACCCAGTACTTC
TRBJ1-3 | TRBV11-2 | - | - | CASSLGGGRSGNTIYF | TGTGCCAGCAGCTTAGGGGGCGGACGCTCTGGAAACACCATATATTTT
TRBJ2-5 | TRBV11-2 | - | - | CASSSGLAQYF | TGTGCCAGCAGCTCCGGCCTAGCCCAGTACTTC
TRBJ2-6 | TRBV6-5 | - | - | CASRGTGWGANVLTF | TGTGCCAGCAGGGGTACAGGCTGGGGGGCCAACGTCCTGACTTTC
TRBJ2-6 | TRBV29-1 | - | - | CSVAGPDTLSGANVLTF | TGCAGCGTAGCCGGGCCGGACACACTCTCTGGGGCCAACGTCCTGACTTTC
TRBJ2-5 | TRBV28 | - | TRBD2 | CASRWGSGGEETQYF | TGTGCCAGCAGATGGGGTAGCGGGGGGGAAGAGACCCAGTACTTC
TRBJ2-3 | TRBV7-3 | - | - | CASSYDRNTDTQYF | TGTGCCAGCAGCTATGACAGGAACACAGATACGCAGTATTTT
TRBJ2-1 | TRBV19 | - | TRBD1 | CASSSRQGIYNEQFF | TGTGCCAGTAGTTCGCGACAGGGGATCTACAATGAGCAGTTCTTC
TRBJ2-1 | TRBV4-1 | - | - | CASSQGATNSYNEQFF | TGCGCCAGCAGCCAAGGGGCAACCAACTCCTACAATGAGCAGTTCTTC
TRBJ2-3 | TRBV2 | - | TRBD1 | CASRGQGASTDTQYF | TGTGCCAGCAGGGGACAGGGGGCTAGCACAGATACGCAGTATTTT
TRBJ1-4 | TRBV9 | - | - | CASSAGARVLTNEKLFF | TGTGCCAGCAGCGCGGGAGCGAGGGTGCTAACTAATGAAAAACTGTTTTTT
TRBJ2-1 | TRBV6-1 | - | TRBD2 | CASSEGGTTYNEQFF | TGTGCCAGCAGTGAAGGAGGGACTACCTACAATGAGCAGTTCTTC
TRBJ2-2 | TRBV9 | few | - | CASSTARGELFF | TGTGCCAGCAGCACAGCCAGGGGGGAGCTGTTTTTT
TRBJ2-1 | TRBV28 | - | TRBD1 | CATWTGGGEQFF | TGTGCCACCTGGACAGGGGGCGGTGAGCAGTTCTTC
TRBJ2-3 | TRBV18 | - | TRBD2 | CASSPLAGGTTDTQYF | TGTGCCAGCTCGCCACTAGCGGGAGGGACGACAGATACGCAGTATTTT
TRBJ2-1 | TRBV14 | once | TRBD2 | CASSPGGGQGSEQFF | TGTGCCAGCAGCCCCGGGGGAGGGCAGGGTAGTGAGCAGTTCTTC